This passage covers 20 T cell receptor beta chains from one sample sequenced in a study of cytomegalovirus exposure and HLA in healthy donors. Primers included in the PCR were 60 Vbeta and 13 Jbeta primers. Sequenced by immunoSEQ multiplex PCR; TCRdb stores in-frame clones only, minus some. The data hold about 240,000 clones, with approximately 80% observed a single time. The specimen was PBMCs. Receptors originate from a woman in her fifties or sixties in good health and CMV-seropositive.

In its sample, this clone was seen a few times. This chain joins TRBV5-1 and TRBJ2-7, with 10 bases matching TRBD1. Germline CDR1 reads SGHRS; CDR2 reads YFSETQ. V dropped 4 bases and J dropped 1; count of bases not matched to a gene: 2. The CDR3 is 14 residues long. The CDR3 region has the DNA TGCGCCAGCAGCGAGGACAGGGGGTCCTACGAGCAGTACTTC. Its translation is CASSEDRGSYEQYF.

The chain uses TRBV18 and TRBJ2-7; 8 nucleotides line up with TRBD1. Unmatched junction bases numbered 15, after V lost 3 bases and J lost 2 bases. The CDR3 is made up of 18 amino acids. Germline values: CDR1 KGHSH, CDR2 LQKENI. CDR3 bases: TGTGCCAGCTCACCTCTCCCCCTGACCGGGACAGGACCCTACGAGCAGTACTTC. Its translation is CASSPLPLTGTGPYEQYF.

The chain carries TRBV5-6 and TRBJ1-1; 7 bases are shared with TRBD1. CDR1 and CDR2 (germline): SGHDT, YYEEEE. V was clipped by 2 bases and J by 4 bases; unmatched bases: 11. This CDR3 spans 16 amino acids. This CDR3 is CASSFRGRRVVTEAFF. CDR3 in DNA: TGTGCCAGCAGCTTTAGGGGGCGAAGGGTAGTCACTGAAGCTTTCTTT.

The rearrangement uses TRBV9 and TRBJ1-5; no definite D call. Per the germline V gene, CDR1 is SGDLS and CDR2 is YYNGEE. CDR3 length: 13 amino acids. Trimming took 0 bases from V and 5 from J, leaving 6 bases between them. CDR3 sequence: CASSVDRDQPQHF. Here the CDR3 DNA reads TGTGCCAGCAGCGTAGACCGGGATCAGCCCCAGCATTTT.

This clone came up a few times. The V call is TRBV7-3, the J call TRBJ1-3; perhaps TRBD1 as D (6 bases). The V end lost 3 bases, the J end lost 0 bases, and 15 bases lay between the germline ends. Germline assignment: CDR1 SGHTA and CDR2 FQGTGA. The length of the CDR3 is 17 residues. The chain's CDR3 is CASSFLRDTYSGNTIYF. The CDR3 DNA reads TGTGCCAGCAGCTTCCTCCGGGACACCTACTCTGGAAACACCATATATTTT.

This rearrangement joins TRBV9 to TRBJ2-1, with TRBD1 identical over 8 bases. The germline CDR1 and CDR2 sequences are SGDLS and YYNGEE. V was clipped by 3 bases and J by 6 bases; unmatched bases: 5. The CDR3 runs to 14 residues. CDR3 residues: CASSGRDRTNEQFF. CDR3 in DNA: TGTGCCAGCAGCGGCCGGGACAGGACCAATGAGCAGTTCTTC.

This rearrangement joins TRBV5-4 to TRBJ2-1; D gene ambiguous. V was trimmed by 0 bases and J by 0 bases, leaving 7 bases between them. Germline V gene lookup returns CDR1 SGHNT and CDR2 YYREEE (reference sequence). This CDR3 contains 15 residues. CDR3 sequence reads: CASSLGPSSYNEQFF. For the CDR3, the DNA is TGTGCCAGCAGCTTGGGTCCGAGCTCCTACAATGAGCAGTTCTTC.

Written as DNA, the CDR3 is TGTGCCAGCTCCCGGACAGGGAACTACGAGCAGTACTTC. It codes for CASSRTGNYEQYF. This chain connects TRBV18 to TRBJ2-7; 8 bases line up with TRBD1. The germline V gene has CDR1 KGHSH and CDR2 LQKENI. J was trimmed by 3 bases and V by 6 bases; bases with no gene match: 4. This CDR3 spans 13 amino acids.

The rearrangement joins TRBV7-3 to TRBJ2-7; D gene unclear. V lost 1 base and J 6 bases, leaving 10 bases between the germline ends. Per germline, CDR1 SGHTA and CDR2 FQGTGA. This CDR3 is 13 amino acids long. CDR3 nucleotide sequence: TGTGCCAGCAGCTTAATTGCTAGTGGCGAGCAGTACTTC. Protein product: CASSLIASGEQYF.

The genes are TRBV29-1 and TRBJ1-2, with a possible D match to TRBD1 (6 bases). The V end was cut by 2 bases, the J end by 7 bases, with 11 bases between. CDR1 is SQVTM and CDR2 is ANQGSEA in the germline V gene. This CDR3 spans 12 amino acids. The CDR3 sequence: CSVERQEPGYTF. CDR3 DNA sequence: TGCAGCGTTGAAAGACAGGAGCCTGGCTACACCTTC.

This clone has only a few counts. The rearrangement uses TRBV2 and TRBJ1-1; 10 nucleotides align to TRBD1. The V and J ends lost 4 bases and 5 bases, in that order; junction bases with no gene match: 1. CDR3 length: 13 residues. CDR1 and CDR2 from the germline V gene are SNHLY and FYNNEI. In DNA, the CDR3 is TGTGCCAGCAGTGGACAGGGGGCGACTGAAGCTTTCTTT. Its protein is CASSGQGATEAFF.

The V gene is TRBV27, the J gene TRBJ2-7, with TRBD2 matching 8 bases. The CDR3 runs 13 residues. J was trimmed by 3 bases and V by 5 bases; bases with no gene match: 3. CDR1 MNHEY and CDR2 SMNVEV come from the germline V gene (reference sequence). In DNA, the CDR3 is TGTGCCAGCAGTCTCGGGACTAGCTACGAGCAGTACTTC. It specifies CASSLGTSYEQYF.

This chain joins TRBV6-5 and TRBJ2-7; 9 bases are shared with TRBD1. After removal of 10 bases from V and 0 bases from J, the junction contained 4 bases not matched to a gene. This CDR3 region has 13 residues. CDR1 is MNHEY, CDR2 SVGAGI, per germline. The CDR3 region has the DNA TGTGCCACGTCGGGACAGGGCTCCTACGAGCAGTACTTC. Its translation: CATSGQGSYEQYF.

This clone was detected once. In DNA, the CDR3 is TGTGCCAGTAGCACCGACAGATACGAGCAGTACTTC. Translation: CASSTDRYEQYF. The V and J genes are TRBV19 and TRBJ2-7; TRBD1 is a possible D gene (5 bases). CDR1 LNHDA and CDR2 SQIVND come from the germline V gene (reference sequence). Trimming shortened V by 6 bases and J by 4 bases, and 10 bases separated the two germline ends. The CDR3 totals 12 residues. The whole variable domain, filled in from reference TRBV19 and TRBJ2-7, reads DGGITQSPKYLFRKEGQNVTLSCEQNLNHDAMYWYRQDPGQGLRLIYYSQIVNDFQKGDIAEGYSVSREKKESFPLTVTSAQKNPTAFYLCASSTDRYEQYFGPGTRLTVT.

This clone was observed a handful of times. V usage is TRBV2 and J usage is TRBJ1-1, with unresolved D. From germline, CDR1 is SNHLY and CDR2 FYNNEI. This CDR3 comprises 11 residues. Deletions cut 9 bases from V and 2 bases from J, with 7 bases between. CDR3 sequence reads: CARYRNTEAFF. CDR3 DNA: TGTGCCAGGTACAGAAACACTGAAGCTTTCTTT.

This chain joins TRBV30 and TRBJ1-4; D gene ambiguous. Trimming pared 3 bases from V and 8 bases from J, leaving 16 bases between. The CDR3 totals 14 residues. Germline assignment: CDR1 GTSNPN and CDR2 SVGIG (reference sequence). CDR3 nucleotides: TGTGCCTGGAGCTCAGGACCGGGCGGGGAAAAACTGTTTTTT. Protein: CAWSSGPGGEKLFF.

This clone occurred once. The chain uses TRBV4-1 and TRBJ2-2; 9 bases match TRBD1. The V and J ends lost 3 bases and 7 bases, in that order; junction bases with no gene match: 9. The germline V gene has CDR1 MGHRA and CDR2 YSYEKL. The CDR3 spans 16 residues. CDR3 in DNA: TGCGCCAGCAGCCATCCACGGACAGGGGTTAACGGGGAGCTGTTTTTT. Amino acid sequence: CASSHPRTGVNGELFF.

The V and J genes are TRBV6-6 and TRBJ1-2; 7 bases are shared with TRBD1. This CDR3 region has 14 residues. The ends lost 5 bases at V and 7 bases at J; junction bases unmatched: 10. Germline V gene data show CDR1 as MNHNY and CDR2 as SVGAGI (reference sequence). In nucleotides, the CDR3 is TGTGCCAGCAGTACGCCCGACAGGGTCGGTGGCTACACCTTC. Translation gives CASSTPDRVGGYTF.

The gene calls are TRBV2 and TRBJ2-1, with D perhaps matching TRBD2 (5 bases). The V gene lost 5 bases and the J gene lost 0 bases, with 8 bases spanning the gap. Per germline, CDR1 SNHLY and CDR2 FYNNEI. The CDR3 contains 14 residues. CDR3 in amino acids: CASSRERSYNEQFF. The CDR3 nucleotides are TGTGCCAGCAGTAGGGAGCGCTCCTACAATGAGCAGTTCTTC.

This chain joins TRBV27 and TRBJ1-5; D call uncertain. Trimming removed 10 bases from V and 3 bases from J, with 13 bases in between. Germline lookup yields CDR1 MNHEY and CDR2 SMNVEV (reference sequence). The CDR3 has 13 residues. The CDR3 DNA sequence: TGTGCCATACTAGGAGGGATCAATCAGCCCCAGCATTTT. Translated: CAILGGINQPQHF.